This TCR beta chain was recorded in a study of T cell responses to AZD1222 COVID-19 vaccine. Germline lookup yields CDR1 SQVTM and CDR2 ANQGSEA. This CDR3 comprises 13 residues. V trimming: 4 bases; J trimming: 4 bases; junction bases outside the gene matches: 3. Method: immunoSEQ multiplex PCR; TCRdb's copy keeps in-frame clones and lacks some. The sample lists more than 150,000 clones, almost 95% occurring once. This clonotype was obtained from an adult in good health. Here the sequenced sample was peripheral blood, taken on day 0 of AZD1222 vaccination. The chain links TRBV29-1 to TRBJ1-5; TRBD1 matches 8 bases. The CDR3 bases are TGCAGCGTTGGAGGACAGGGTAATCAGCCCCAGCATTTT. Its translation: CSVGGQGNQPQHF.